This TCR beta chain was identified during a study of T cell repertoires in cytomegalovirus infection. The wider study: Shared public TCR beta signatures pointed to both CMV infection and a matching HLA type. Study results and limitations: Cumulative frequency (of public TCR beta family members) identified carriers of CMV plus the relevant HLA. CMV-specific HLA-C-restricted TCR beta clonotypes dominated the ex vivo response.

Germline V CDR1 and CDR2: SGHNT, YYREEE (reference sequence). The CDR3 spans 15 residues. Trimming pared 0 bases from V and 7 bases from J, leaving 14 bases between. As to this clonotype: The antigen remains undetermined.

MiXCR, run by TCRdb on the reads, gives a single entry per CDR3 protein. In the table there are 200,000 to 300,000 distinct CDR3 sequences, 9% to 15% of which are singletons. The TCR sequence derives from a human donor in good health (CMV status not recorded). Some clones in this sample may be carry-over from other donors' samples. This chain uses TRBV5-4 with TRBJ1-5; possibly TRBD1 for D (5 bases). The specimen sequenced was PBMCs. CDR3 in DNA: TGTGCCAGCAGCTTGGCCGGGGCCTTAGGACAGCCCCAGCATTTT. Its protein is CASSLAGALGQPQHF. Complete variable domain (other parts from reference TRBV5-4 and TRBJ1-5): ETGVTQSPTHLIKTRGQQVTLRCSSQSGHNTVSWYQQALGQGPQFIFQYYREEENGRGNFPPRFSGLQFPNYSSELNVNALELDDSALYLCASSLAGALGQPQHFGDGTRLSIL.